The 25 T cell receptor beta chains reported below all come from one sample, sequenced in a study of shared clonotypes between healthy human individuals. Sequenced by immunoSEQ multiplex PCR; TCRdb stores in-frame clones only, minus some. The sample records about 2 million clones, 85% to 95% being singletons. Sequencing used naive CD4+ T cells sorted from blood. Subset given: CD45RA+ positively selected. These receptors all stem from a man younger than 35 in good health.

The rearrangement joins TRBV19 to TRBJ1-1; D not resolved. With 3 bases removed from V and 0 bases from J, the gap between germline ends came to 8 bases. The germline CDR1 and CDR2 sequences are LNHDA and SQIVND (reference sequence). The CDR3 is made up of 14 amino acids. The CDR3 spells CASSIRLLNTEAFF. DNA for the CDR3: TGTGCCAGTAGTATCAGACTCCTGAACACTGAAGCTTTCTTT. Variable domain in full (rest from reference TRBV19 and TRBJ1-1): DGGITQSPKYLFRKEGQNVTLSCEQNLNHDAMYWYRQDPGQGLRLIYYSQIVNDFQKGDIAEGYSVSREKKESFPLTVTSAQKNPTAFYLCASSIRLLNTEAFFGQGTRLTVV.

CDR3: CASTRRERAINEQFF. In nucleotides, the CDR3 is TGTGCCAGCACCAGGCGGGAACGAGCTATCAATGAGCAGTTCTTC. The V gene is TRBV2, the J gene TRBJ2-1; TRBD2 is a possible D gene (6 bases). Trimming removed 7 bases from V and 6 bases from J, with 19 bases in between. The germline CDR1 and CDR2 sequences are SNHLY and FYNNEI. The CDR3 runs 15 residues.

This clone was detected only once. The chain couples TRBV19 to TRBJ2-1; D is undetermined. V dropped 5 bases and J dropped 6 bases, with 11 bases sitting between them. This CDR3 is 13 amino acids long. Germline V gives CDR1 LNHDA, CDR2 SQIVND (reference sequence). CDR3 amino acids: CASSPSTGNEQFF. The CDR3 DNA reads as TGTGCCAGTAGTCCCTCGACTGGCAATGAGCAGTTCTTC.

The V gene is TRBV10-3, the J gene TRBJ2-7; the D gene could be TRBD1 or TRBD2 (5 bases each). The CDR3 is made up of 16 amino acids. Germline lookup yields CDR1 ENHRY and CDR2 SYGVKD. V was pared by 0 bases and J by 2 bases, with 14 bases between. CDR3 coding DNA: TGTGCCATCAGTGAGTCACTGGGGGATATCCCCTACGAGCAGTACTTC. Its protein product is CAISESLGDIPYEQYF.

This chain links TRBV16 with TRBJ2-1, with 7 nucleotides matching TRBD2. J gave up 6 bases and V 3 bases, and 5 bases lay outside the gene matches. CDR3 length: 14 amino acids. The germline CDR1 and CDR2 sequences are KGHSY and FQNENV. DNA for the CDR3: TGTGCCAGCAGCCACCTAGCGGCCCTCAATGAGCAGTTCTTC. Translating it yields CASSHLAALNEQFF.

The chain carries TRBV7-9 and TRBJ1-4; TRBD1 might be the D (5 bases). Germline CDR1 reads SEHNR; CDR2 reads FQNEAQ (reference sequence). The CDR3 has 14 amino acids. Trimming cost V 4 bases and J 4 bases, with 10 bases left between them. The CDR3 region is CASSSREDNEKLFF. CDR3 sequence (DNA): TGTGCCAGCAGCTCCAGGGAAGATAATGAAAAACTGTTTTTT.

This chain uses TRBV6-1 with TRBJ1-4, with TRBD1 matching over 7 bases. The length of the CDR3 is 15 residues. Germline V gene sequence: CDR1 MNHNS, CDR2 SASEGT. V shed 7 bases, J shed 2 bases, and the junction held 7 bases outside the gene matches. CDR3 residues: CASTPRGRTNEKLFF. CDR3 bases: TGTGCCAGCACTCCAAGGGGGCGGACTAATGAAAAACTGTTTTTT.

The V and J genes are TRBV6-5 and TRBJ1-3; D might be TRBD1 (5 bases). This CDR3 contains 14 residues. V lost 5 bases, J lost 0 bases, and 8 bases lay in between. Germline-derived CDR1 and CDR2 are MNHEY and SVGAGI. CDR3 sequence reads: CASSQGDSGNTIYF. Written as DNA, the CDR3 is TGTGCCAGCAGTCAAGGGGACTCTGGAAACACCATATATTTT.

The rearrangement joins TRBV18 to TRBJ1-4; 10 bases line up with TRBD1. The germline V gene encodes CDR1 KGHSH and CDR2 LQKENI. The CDR3 runs 15 residues. V lost 3 bases to trimming and J lost 12 bases; unmatched junction nucleotides: 10. CDR3 residues: CASSPTGTGALELFF. CDR3 nucleotides: TGTGCCAGCTCACCGACCGGGACAGGGGCTTTGGAACTGTTTTTT. The whole variable domain, remainder taken from reference TRBV18 and TRBJ1-4, is NAGVMQNPRHLVRRRGQEARLRCSPMKGHSHVYWYRQLPEEGLKFMVYLQKENIIDESGMPKERFSAEFPKEGPSILRIQQVVRGDSAAYFCASSPTGTGALELFFGSGTQLSVL.

V usage is TRBV5-6 and J usage is TRBJ1-1; possible D gene TRBD1, 6 bases. This CDR3 is built from 16 residues. Germline V gene sequence: CDR1 SGHDT, CDR2 YYEEEE. V was shortened by 4 bases and J by 1 base, with 17 bases between the two germline ends. Here the CDR3 reads CASSLLGGTPNTEAFF. The CDR3 coding sequence is TGTGCCAGCAGCCTATTAGGTGGGACACCGAACACTGAAGCTTTCTTT.

The genes are TRBV19 and TRBJ2-7; 7 bases match TRBD1. Germline loops: CDR1 LNHDA, CDR2 SQIVND (reference sequence). Trimming at V came to 3 bases and at J to 3 bases, leaving 5 bases not matched to a gene. The CDR3 runs to 14 residues. The DNA of the CDR3 is TGTGCCAGTAGTATCGAAACAGGGGTCTACGAGCAGTACTTC. The encoded protein is CASSIETGVYEQYF.

The chain joins TRBV6-5 to TRBJ2-3, with 9 nucleotides matching TRBD1. The J segment lost 5 bases and the V segment lost 6 bases, leaving 9 bases of the junction unmatched. Looked up from germline, CDR1 is MNHEY and CDR2 is SVGAGI. The CDR3 loop spans 15 amino acids. The CDR3 protein is CASSPGTGTGDTQYF. CDR3 coding DNA: TGTGCCAGCAGCCCCGGGACAGGGACGGGAGATACGCAGTATTTT.

This chain connects TRBV6-1 to TRBJ2-7; 8 bases fit TRBD1. Germline assignment: CDR1 MNHNS and CDR2 SASEGT. The CDR3 runs 15 residues. V dropped 6 bases and J dropped 3; count of bases not matched to a gene: 10. The CDR3 nucleotides read TGTGCCAGCAGGGAGGGGACAGGCCCTAACTACGAGCAGTACTTC. Encoded protein: CASREGTGPNYEQYF.

The rearrangement joins TRBV14 to TRBJ2-7, with TRBD2 identical over 8 bases. The V segment lost 1 base and the J segment 5 bases; nucleotides outside the gene matches: 16. This CDR3 has 18 residues. In germline, CDR1 is SGHDN, CDR2 FVKESK. CDR3 nucleotides: TGTGCCAGCAGCCAAGTGGGGCCAACTAGCGGCCTCAGGAACGAGCAGTACTTC. This sequence encodes CASSQVGPTSGLRNEQYF.

V gene TRBV19 combines with J gene TRBJ1-2, with TRBD1 identical over 9 bases. Germline trimming cut 5 bases from V and 2 bases from J; bases unmatched to any gene: 6. The CDR3 is 15 residues long. Germline assignment: CDR1 LNHDA and CDR2 SQIVND (reference sequence). The CDR3 loop reads CASSPWDRANYGYTF. CDR3 sequence (DNA): TGTGCCAGTAGTCCCTGGGACAGGGCCAACTATGGCTACACCTTC.

The chain carries TRBV18 and TRBJ1-1, with 7 bases that match TRBD1. Per the germline V gene, CDR1 is KGHSH and CDR2 is LQKENI. CDR3 length equals 14 residues. V dropped 6 bases and J dropped 5; count of bases not matched to a gene: 9. The DNA of the CDR3 is TGTGCCAGCTCTCAAAACAGGGGATGGACTGAAGCTTTCTTT. Translated, it gives CASSQNRGWTEAFF.

The chain is built from TRBV2 and TRBJ2-7, with 10 nucleotides matching TRBD1. V was pared by 7 bases and J by 3 bases, with 12 bases of the junction left unmatched. The germline gives CDR1 SNHLY, CDR2 FYNNEI. The CDR3 has 16 residues. CDR3 nucleotide sequence: TGTGCCAGCATTGCCGACCGGACAGGGGGAATCTACGAGCAGTACTTC. Protein sequence: CASIADRTGGIYEQYF.

The chain links TRBV5-1 to TRBJ2-1; 11 bases line up with TRBD2. Trimming took 4 bases from V and 0 from J; bases not matched to a gene: 12. This CDR3 comprises 19 residues. The germline V gene has CDR1 SGHRS and CDR2 YFSETQ. CDR3 DNA: TGCGCCAGCAGCCTAGGGACTAGCGGACGGTGGAGCTCCTACAATGAGCAGTTCTTC. Its protein is CASSLGTSGRWSSYNEQFF.

The chain combines TRBV28 with TRBJ2-7, with D tentatively TRBD1 or TRBD2 (5 bases each). Trimming pared 8 bases from V and 2 bases from J, leaving 16 bases between. Germline values: CDR1 MDHEN, CDR2 SYDVKM. The length of the CDR3 is 14 residues. The CDR3: CASLKGTGTYEQYF. CDR3 DNA: TGTGCCAGCCTTAAGGGGACGGGGACCTACGAGCAGTACTTC.

The V and J genes are TRBV30 and TRBJ2-7; no clear D. This CDR3 comprises 15 residues. The ends were cut back, 3 bases at V and 0 bases at J, with 15 bases in the middle. Germline lookup yields CDR1 GTSNPN and CDR2 SVGIG (reference sequence). CDR3 sequence (DNA): TGTGCCTGGAGGATTCGACTGACATACTCCTACGAGCAGTACTTC. Translated: CAWRIRLTYSYEQYF.

The chain employs TRBV10-2 and TRBJ1-2; 7 nucleotides align to TRBD1. Germline CDR1 WSHSY, CDR2 SAAADI. V was pared by 7 bases and J by 4 bases, with 6 bases of the junction left unmatched. The length of the CDR3 is 13 residues. CDR3 bases: TGCGCCAGCACCAGACAGGGACTCTATGGCTACACCTTC. It encodes CASTRQGLYGYTF.

This clone was counted a single time. This chain links TRBV2 with TRBJ2-2; D is perhaps TRBD1 (5 bases). The CDR3 is 14 residues long. V was shortened by 3 bases and J by 2 bases, with 7 bases between the two germline ends. Germline V gene sequence: CDR1 SNHLY, CDR2 FYNNEI. The chain's CDR3 is CASSDRTNTGELFF. The CDR3 bases are TGTGCCAGCAGTGATAGGACAAACACCGGGGAGCTGTTTTTT.

V usage is TRBV9 and J usage is TRBJ1-6; D is unresolved. The germline gives CDR1 SGDLS, CDR2 YYNGEE. V lost 0 bases, J lost 13 bases, and 11 bases lay in between. The CDR3 contains 13 residues. CDR3 sequence reads: CASSVGGLIPLHF. CDR3 nucleotide sequence: TGTGCCAGCAGCGTAGGGGGTCTCATCCCCCTCCACTTT.

A single count supports this clone. The chain uses TRBV10-2 and TRBJ2-3; 10 bases map to TRBD2. The J segment lost 0 bases and the V segment lost 2 bases, leaving 2 bases of the junction unmatched. Germline CDR1 WSHSY, CDR2 SAAADI. The CDR3 runs to 16 residues. The CDR3 here is CASSERLAGSTDTQYF. The CDR3 bases are TGCGCCAGCAGTGAGCGACTAGCGGGTAGCACAGATACGCAGTATTTT.

The V gene is TRBV7-2, the J gene TRBJ2-4, with 7 bases fitting TRBD1. The CDR3 extends over 18 amino acids. Trimming cost V 0 bases and J 7 bases; bases outside gene matches: 15. Per germline, CDR1 SGHTA and CDR2 FQGNSA. This chain's CDR3 is CASSLAIPGQTLYNIQYF. For the CDR3, the DNA is TGTGCCAGCAGCTTAGCGATTCCGGGACAGACTTTATATAACATTCAGTACTTC.